Following are 27 T cell receptor beta chains from one sample sequenced in a study of blood T cell repertoires in COVID-19. Assay: immunoSEQ multiplex PCR; the TCRdb copy retains only in-frame clones and omits some. The sample records more than 65,000 clones, almost 85% being singletons. The sequencing input was peripheral blood. Every receptor here comes from a human donor in a cohort sampled during active COVID-19.

The chain uses TRBV7-9 and TRBJ2-3; 9 bases align to TRBD1. The germline gives CDR1 SEHNR, CDR2 FQNEAQ (reference sequence). V dropped 6 bases and J dropped 0; count of bases not matched to a gene: 13. The CDR3 spans 18 residues. This CDR3 reads CASRDGTGSHFSTDTQYF. CDR3 in DNA: TGTGCCAGCAGAGACGGGACAGGGAGCCACTTTAGCACAGATACGCAGTATTTT.

The chain recombines TRBV5-4 with TRBJ1-2, with D unclear. CDR3 length equals 15 residues. Trimming stripped 2 bases from V and 2 bases from J, with 13 bases between. In germline, CDR1 is SGHNT, CDR2 YYREEE (reference sequence). CDR3 bases: TGTGCCAGCAGCTTTGGATATAGGAGAAACTATGGCTACACCTTC. Its translation: CASSFGYRRNYGYTF.

The CDR3 DNA is TGTGCCAGCAGTCCGACAGGGTCTTTGGCTGAAGCTTTCTTT. Protein: CASSPTGSLAEAFF. The chain combines TRBV6-5 with TRBJ1-1; TRBD1 matches 7 bases. Trimming at V came to 5 bases and at J to 6 bases, leaving 9 bases not matched to a gene. Germline V gives CDR1 MNHEY, CDR2 SVGAGI. CDR3 length equals 14 residues.

The chain employs TRBV3-1 (or the pseudogene TRBV3-2) and TRBJ2-7; TRBD1 might be the D (5 bases). V lost 4 bases and J lost 0, with 10 bases in between. Germline values: CDR1 LGHDT, CDR2 YNNKEL (reference sequence). CDR3 size: 14 residues. DNA of the CDR3: TGTGCCAGCAGCCGGGGCATTACCTCCTACGAGCAGTACTTC. Its translation: CASSRGITSYEQYF.

This chain joins TRBV6-2 or TRBV6-3 and TRBJ1-6; no clear D. V was trimmed by 4 bases and J by 0 bases, leaving 16 bases between them. This CDR3 contains 18 residues. Germline V CDR1 and CDR2: MNHEY, SVGEGT. CDR3 amino acids: CASSLQLRGGSYNSPLHF. The CDR3 nucleotides are TGTGCCAGCAGTTTACAGCTTCGAGGAGGCTCCTATAATTCACCCCTCCACTTT.

For the CDR3, the DNA is TGTGCCAGCAGCTTATTTTTAAATCAGCCCCAGCATTTT. Protein sequence: CASSLFLNQPQHF. The chain is built from TRBV7-9 and TRBJ1-5; D gene ambiguous. Germline assignment: CDR1 SEHNR and CDR2 FQNEAQ (reference sequence). Trimming stripped 2 bases from V and 4 bases from J, with 6 bases between. This CDR3 comprises 13 residues.

This sequence joins TRBV10-3 and TRBJ2-6; 7 bases are shared with TRBD1. CDR1 is ENHRY and CDR2 is SYGVKD in the germline V gene. The CDR3 consists of 19 residues. V dropped 0 bases and J dropped 4; count of bases not matched to a gene: 12. The DNA of the CDR3 is TGTGCCATCAGTGAGTCTAGGGGGCGTGGAGAGAGAGGGGCCAACGTCCTGACTTTC. As protein: CAISESRGRGERGANVLTF.

This rearrangement joins TRBV19 to TRBJ2-7; possible D gene TRBD1, 5 bases. The germline V gene has CDR1 LNHDA and CDR2 SQIVND (reference sequence). The V and J ends lost 4 bases and 6 bases respectively, with 10 bases between them. This CDR3 region has 12 residues. CDR3 loop: CASSRTNREQYF. In DNA, the CDR3 is TGTGCCAGTAGTAGGACAAATCGCGAGCAGTACTTC.

V is TRBV7-6 and J is TRBJ2-7; D may be TRBD2 (6 bases). This CDR3 is built from 15 residues. CDR1 and CDR2 (germline): SGHVS, FNYEAQ. Deletions cut 0 bases from V and 4 bases from J, with 13 bases between. The CDR3 loop is CASSLAGGSGYEQYF. The CDR3 DNA reads TGTGCCAGCAGCTTAGCAGGAGGGAGTGGGTACGAGCAGTACTTC.

The chain combines TRBV6-5 with TRBJ1-5; a possible D gene is TRBD1 (6 bases). CDR1 is MNHEY, CDR2 SVGAGI, per germline. The CDR3 covers 10 residues. V dropped 5 bases and J dropped 16 bases, with 12 bases sitting between them. DNA of the CDR3: TGTGCCAGCAGTAACAGGGCCCTCCATTTT. This translates into CASSNRALHF.

The genes are TRBV18 and TRBJ2-3; D perhaps matches TRBD2 (5 bases). CDR3 length: 14 amino acids. Trimming left V 6 bases short and J 2 bases short, with 12 bases between. CDR1 and CDR2 from the germline V gene are KGHSH and LQKENI. The CDR3 coding sequence is TGTGCCAGCTCGCCCTCCGGGAACACAGATACGCAGTATTTT. Residues: CASSPSGNTDTQYF.

The genes are TRBV5-1 and TRBJ2-2; 7 nucleotides align to TRBD2. The V gene's germline CDR1 is SGHRS and CDR2 YFSETQ. V shed 0 bases and J 2 bases; nucleotides not matched to a gene: 4. This CDR3 is built from 16 residues. CDR3 nucleotides: TGCGCCAGCAGCTTGGGTACTAGCGATAACACCGGGGAGCTGTTTTTT. Its translation is CASSLGTSDNTGELFF.

The rearrangement links TRBV5-4 to TRBJ1-4, with D possibly matching TRBD1 (5 bases). CDR3 length equals 15 residues. Germline V gene data show CDR1 as SGHNT and CDR2 as YYREEE (reference sequence). Between the trimmed V and J ends, which lost 1 base and 8 bases, there was a span of 15 bases. DNA of the CDR3: TGTGCCAGCAGCTTGTCGCCCAGGGATGAGGAAAAACTGTTTTTT. Its translation is CASSLSPRDEEKLFF.

V is TRBV7-8 and J is TRBJ1-6; possible D gene TRBD1, 5 bases. The CDR3 consists of 18 residues. Germline CDR1 is SGHVS and CDR2 is FQNEAQ. Trimming cost V 4 bases and J 3 bases, with 19 bases left between them. CDR3 in DNA: TGTGCCAGCAGCTCCGCGGGACGGATGGGAAACTATAATTCACCCCTCCACTTT. Amino acid sequence: CASSSAGRMGNYNSPLHF.

J is TRBJ2-7 and V is TRBV3-1 (or the pseudogene TRBV3-2); D uncertain. The germline V gene has CDR1 LGHDT and CDR2 YNNKEL (reference sequence). The CDR3 is 14 amino acids. V was pared by 1 base and J by 0 bases, with 7 bases between. This CDR3 reads CASSQAVYSYEQYF. CDR3 coding DNA: TGTGCCAGCAGCCAAGCGGTCTACTCCTACGAGCAGTACTTC.

This clone was detected once. The chain is built from TRBV18 and TRBJ2-7, with a possible D match to TRBD1 (5 bases). The germline V and J ends were trimmed by 3 bases and 2 bases, with 11 bases remaining between them. The CDR3 is made up of 14 amino acids. CDR1 and CDR2 from the germline V gene are KGHSH and LQKENI. The CDR3 loop reads CASSPGRDPYEQYF. The CDR3 region has the DNA TGTGCCAGCTCACCGGGCAGGGATCCCTACGAGCAGTACTTC.

This rearrangement joins TRBV5-1 to TRBJ2-7; 8 bases are shared with TRBD2. The CDR3 spans 13 residues. CDR1 is SGHRS, CDR2 YFSETQ, per germline. The V gene end was trimmed by 6 bases and the J gene end by 3 bases; junction bases not matched to a gene: 5. In DNA, the CDR3 is TGCGCCAGCACCTCGGGGGGGAGCTACGAGCAGTACTTC. It codes for CASTSGGSYEQYF.

J is TRBJ1-1 and V is TRBV11-3, with 9 bases lining up with TRBD1. V was clipped by 4 bases and J by 3 bases; unmatched bases: 9. The CDR3 extends over 16 amino acids. CDR1 SGHNT and CDR2 YENEEA come from the germline V gene. The CDR3 loop reads CASSSRRQGVDTEAFF. The CDR3 DNA reads TGTGCCAGCAGCTCGAGAAGACAGGGGGTTGACACTGAAGCTTTCTTT.

The chain has TRBV4-1 and TRBJ1-5; 7 bases match TRBD1. Germline V gene lookup returns CDR1 MGHRA and CDR2 YSYEKL. The CDR3 spans 18 residues. V shed 1 base and J 0 bases; nucleotides not matched to a gene: 9. The DNA of the CDR3 is TGCGCCAGCAGCCAAGCCCCATGGAGACAGGGTAGCAATCAGCCCCAGCATTTT. Translated: CASSQAPWRQGSNQPQHF.

The CDR3 nucleotides are TGCGCCAGCAGCCCTACGTTGGCCTACGAGCAGTACTTC. Protein: CASSPTLAYEQYF. The chain couples TRBV4-1 to TRBJ2-7, with D unresolved. The CDR3 runs 13 residues. Germline CDR1 MGHRA, CDR2 YSYEKL. The germline V and J ends were trimmed by 4 bases and 2 bases, with 9 bases remaining between them.

The V gene is TRBV25-1, the J gene TRBJ2-7; 7 positions agree with TRBD2. Germline V CDR1 and CDR2: MGHDK, SYGVNS. CDR3 length equals 17 residues. Losses at the gene ends were 4 bases for V and 2 bases for J; bases not matched to a gene: 14. The CDR3 nucleotides are TGTGCCAGCAGTGGTGATAGCGGGCCTTTAAGCACCTACGAGCAGTACTTC. It specifies CASSGDSGPLSTYEQYF.

The genes are TRBV14 and TRBJ1-5, with a tentative D call TRBD1 (5 bases). V lost 1 base and J 6 bases, leaving 13 bases between the germline ends. The CDR3 consists of 15 residues. CDR1 and CDR2 from the germline V gene are SGHDN and FVKESK. The CDR3 protein is CASSQGGAGSQPQHF. The DNA for the CDR3 is TGTGCCAGCAGCCAAGGTGGGGCAGGGTCTCAGCCCCAGCATTTT.

The genes are TRBV3-1 (or the pseudogene TRBV3-2) and TRBJ1-1; 8 bases are shared with TRBD1. This CDR3 has 16 residues. The ends lost 6 bases at V and 0 bases at J; junction bases unmatched: 9. CDR1 and CDR2 (germline): LGHDT, YNNKEL (reference sequence). CDR3 region: CASSRGDRIMNTEAFF. As DNA, the CDR3 is TGTGCCAGCAGTCGGGGGGACAGGATCATGAACACTGAAGCTTTCTTT.

This clone occurred a few times. The rearrangement uses TRBV5-5 and TRBJ2-2; weak D call: TRBD1 (5 bases). Trimming took off 1 base at V and 2 bases at J, with 12 bases between the two ends. Per the germline V gene, CDR1 is SGHKS and CDR2 is YYEKEE (reference sequence). The CDR3 runs 16 residues. This chain's CDR3 is CASSLLRTRNTGELFF. The CDR3, as DNA: TGTGCCAGCAGCTTGCTAAGGACAAGAAACACCGGGGAGCTGTTTTTT.

V usage is TRBV5-1 and J usage is TRBJ1-2; 9 bases align to TRBD1. Germline V gene sequence: CDR1 SGHRS, CDR2 YFSETQ. V gave up 4 bases and J gave up 8 bases; unmatched junction bases: 9. CDR3 size: 14 residues. The CDR3 region is CASSPDRGFKGYTF. The CDR3 region has the DNA TGCGCCAGCAGCCCGGACAGGGGTTTTAAGGGCTACACCTTC.

The V and J genes are TRBV3-1 (or the pseudogene TRBV3-2) and TRBJ2-7; 7 nucleotides line up with TRBD1. Trimming removed 5 bases from V and 4 bases from J; junction bases left unmatched: 8. The CDR3 sequence is 14 residues long. From germline, CDR1 is LGHDT and CDR2 YNNKEL (reference sequence). The chain's CDR3 is CASSTWTGQYEQYF. CDR3 sequence (DNA): TGTGCCAGCAGCACGTGGACAGGCCAGTACGAGCAGTACTTC.

The chain is built from TRBV11-1 and TRBJ2-7; possibly TRBD1 for D (6 bases). CDR1 is SGHAT, CDR2 FQDESV, per germline (reference sequence). There are 15 residues in the CDR3. Trimming cost V 4 bases and J 1 base, with 14 bases left between them. The CDR3 DNA sequence: TGTGCCAGCAGCTCCCCCCCGGACAGTTCCTACGAGCAGTACTTC. This gives the protein CASSSPPDSSYEQYF.